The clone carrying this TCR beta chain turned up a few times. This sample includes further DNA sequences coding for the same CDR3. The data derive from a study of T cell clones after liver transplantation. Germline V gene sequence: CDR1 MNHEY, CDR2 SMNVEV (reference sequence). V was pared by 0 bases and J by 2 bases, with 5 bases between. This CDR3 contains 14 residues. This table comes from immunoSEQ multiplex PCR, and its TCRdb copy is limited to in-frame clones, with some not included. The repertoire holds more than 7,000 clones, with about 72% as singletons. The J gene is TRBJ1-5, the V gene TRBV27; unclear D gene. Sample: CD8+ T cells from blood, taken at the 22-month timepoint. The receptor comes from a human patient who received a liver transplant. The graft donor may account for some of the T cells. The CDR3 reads CASSLSGRNQPQHF. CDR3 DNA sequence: TGTGCCAGCAGTTTATCTGGTCGCAATCAGCCCCAGCATTTT.